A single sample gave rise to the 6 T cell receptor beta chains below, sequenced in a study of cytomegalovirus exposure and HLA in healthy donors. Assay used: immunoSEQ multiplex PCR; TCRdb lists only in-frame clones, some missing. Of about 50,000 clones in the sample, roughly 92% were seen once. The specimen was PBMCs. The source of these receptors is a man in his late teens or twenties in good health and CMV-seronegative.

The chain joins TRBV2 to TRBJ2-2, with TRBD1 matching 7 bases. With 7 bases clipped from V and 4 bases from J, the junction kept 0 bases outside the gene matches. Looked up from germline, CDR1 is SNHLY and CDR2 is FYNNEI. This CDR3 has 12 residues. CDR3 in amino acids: CASTGGTGELFF. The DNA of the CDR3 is TGTGCCAGCACAGGGGGCACCGGGGAGCTGTTTTTT.

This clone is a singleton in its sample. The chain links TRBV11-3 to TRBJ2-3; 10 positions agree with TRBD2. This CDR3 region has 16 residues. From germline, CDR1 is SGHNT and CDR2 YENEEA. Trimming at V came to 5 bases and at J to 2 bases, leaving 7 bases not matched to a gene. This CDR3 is CASSTGLAVFTDTQYF. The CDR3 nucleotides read TGTGCCAGCAGCACTGGACTAGCGGTATTCACAGATACGCAGTATTTT.

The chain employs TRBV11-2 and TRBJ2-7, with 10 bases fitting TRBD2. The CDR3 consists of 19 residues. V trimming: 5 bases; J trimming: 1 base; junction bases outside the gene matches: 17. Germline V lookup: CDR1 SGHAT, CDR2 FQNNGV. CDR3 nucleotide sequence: TGTGCCAGCAGCGGCCTCCGGACTAGCGGTTATAGCATATCCTACGAGCAGTACTTC. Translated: CASSGLRTSGYSISYEQYF.

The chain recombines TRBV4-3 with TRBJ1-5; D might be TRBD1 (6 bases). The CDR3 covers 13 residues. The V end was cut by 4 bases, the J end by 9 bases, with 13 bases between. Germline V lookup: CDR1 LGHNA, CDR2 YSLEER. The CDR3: CASSPSRGGPQHF. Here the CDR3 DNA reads TGCGCCAGCAGCCCCTCAAGGGGGGGGCCCCAGCATTTT.

CDR3 nucleotides: TGCGCCAGCAGCTTTGCGGGAGGGGTCTACGAGCAGTACTTC. As protein: CASSFAGGVYEQYF. V and J are TRBV5-1 and TRBJ2-7; 9 positions match TRBD2. The CDR3 covers 14 residues. CDR1 and CDR2 (germline): SGHRS, YFSETQ. After removal of 2 bases from V and 3 bases from J, the junction contained 3 bases not matched to a gene.

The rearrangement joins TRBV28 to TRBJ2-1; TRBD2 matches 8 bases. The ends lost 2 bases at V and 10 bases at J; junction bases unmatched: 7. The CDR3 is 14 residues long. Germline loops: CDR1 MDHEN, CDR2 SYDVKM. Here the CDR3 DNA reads TGTGCCAGCAGTTTAACAGGACTAGCAAGGGAGCAGTTCTTC. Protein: CASSLTGLAREQFF.